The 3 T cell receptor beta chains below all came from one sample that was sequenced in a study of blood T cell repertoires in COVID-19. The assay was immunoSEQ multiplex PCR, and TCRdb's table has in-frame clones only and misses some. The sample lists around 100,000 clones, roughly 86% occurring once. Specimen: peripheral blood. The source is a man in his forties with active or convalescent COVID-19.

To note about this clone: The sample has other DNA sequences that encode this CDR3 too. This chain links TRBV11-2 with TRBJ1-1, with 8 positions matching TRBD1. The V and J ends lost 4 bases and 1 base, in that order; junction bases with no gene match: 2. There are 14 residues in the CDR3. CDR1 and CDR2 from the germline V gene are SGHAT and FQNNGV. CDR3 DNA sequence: TGTGCCAGCAGCTCTGGACAGGGGAACACTGAAGCTTTCTTT. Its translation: CASSSGQGNTEAFF.

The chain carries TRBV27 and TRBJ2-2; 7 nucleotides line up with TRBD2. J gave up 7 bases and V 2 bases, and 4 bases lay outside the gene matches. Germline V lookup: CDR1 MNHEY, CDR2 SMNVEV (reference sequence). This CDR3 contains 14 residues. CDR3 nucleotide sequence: TGTGCCAGCAGTTTACTTGGCGGGGGCGGGGAGCTGTTTTTT. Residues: CASSLLGGGGELFF.

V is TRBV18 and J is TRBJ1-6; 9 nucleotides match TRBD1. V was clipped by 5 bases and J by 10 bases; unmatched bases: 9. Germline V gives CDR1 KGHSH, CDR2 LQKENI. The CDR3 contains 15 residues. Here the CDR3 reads CASSDFRTGDSPLHF. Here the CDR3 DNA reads TGTGCCAGCTCAGATTTTAGGACAGGGGACTCACCCCTCCACTTT.